This TCR beta chain was documented in a study of control samples from healthy donors and cancer patients. The CDR3 length is 14 residues. Germline CDR1 is LNHDA and CDR2 is SQIVND (reference sequence). V lost 10 bases to trimming and J lost 0 bases, with 14 bases between them. Here immunoSEQ multiplex PCR was the method, and the copy in TCRdb shows in-frame clones only, minus some. The table includes about 150,000 clones, around 96% detected once. The sequence came from a man in his forties in good health. The chain combines TRBV19 with TRBJ2-3; D is unclear. Sequenced input: blood. The CDR3 DNA sequence: TGTGCCACCCAACGTCAAGCTAGCACAGATACGCAGTATTTT. It translates to CATQRQASTDTQYF.